The 17 T cell receptor beta chains listed next were all sequenced from one sample in a study of blood T cell repertoires in COVID-19. Libraries were prepared by immunoSEQ multiplex PCR; TCRdb keeps only in-frame clonotypes and omits some of them. The sample holds more than 85,000 clones; roughly 91% are singletons and the top ten take approximately 3.3%. What was sequenced was peripheral blood. The source is a woman aged 45-60 years with acute or convalescent COVID-19.

The chain is built from TRBV7-2 and TRBJ2-1; weak D call: TRBD1 (5 bases). The CDR3 has 14 amino acids. CDR1 is SGHTA, CDR2 FQGNSA, per germline. Deletions cut 2 bases from V and 9 bases from J, with 14 bases between. The CDR3: CASSLIPRQGEQFF. CDR3 DNA: TGTGCCAGCAGCTTAATACCTCGGCAGGGTGAGCAGTTCTTC.

The rearrangement uses TRBV28 and TRBJ2-1, with D perhaps matching TRBD1 (6 bases). CDR1 MDHEN and CDR2 SYDVKM come from the germline V gene. Trimming cost V 3 bases and J 4 bases, with 13 bases left between them. The CDR3 is 15 residues long. The CDR3 region has the DNA TGTGCCAGCAGTTTCACAGGGTTGGCATACAATGAGCAGTTCTTC. Translation gives CASSFTGLAYNEQFF.

The chain employs TRBV4-1 and TRBJ2-1; D might be TRBD2 (6 bases). The V end was cut by 0 bases, the J end by 5 bases, with 14 bases between. The CDR3 consists of 16 residues. Germline loops: CDR1 MGHRA, CDR2 YSYEKL. The CDR3 DNA reads TGCGCCAGCAGCCAAGAGACTAGTAATATCAACAATGAGCAGTTCTTC. Its protein product is CASSQETSNINNEQFF.

This chain links TRBV7-6 with TRBJ2-5; the match to TRBD2 covers 13 bases. In germline, CDR1 is SGHVS, CDR2 FNYEAQ. The CDR3 is 16 amino acids. J gave up 9 bases and V 2 bases, and 9 bases lay outside the gene matches. The CDR3 DNA is TGTGCCAGCAGCTTAACCGGGACTAGCGGGATTGGGGCCCAGTACTTC. Amino acids: CASSLTGTSGIGAQYF. The full variable domain, completed using reference TRBV7-6 and TRBJ2-5, is GAGVSQSPRYKVTKRGQDVALRCDPISGHVSLYWYRQALGQGPEFLTYFNYEAQQDKSGLPNDRFSAERPEGSISTLTIQRTEQRDSAMYRCASSLTGTSGIGAQYFGPGTRLLVL.

By frequency in the sample, this clone is medium-sized (0.01 to 0.1%). The chain combines TRBV7-8 with TRBJ1-4, with 7 bases identical to TRBD1. The germline gives CDR1 SGHVS, CDR2 FQNEAQ. Trimming removed 5 bases from V and 7 bases from J; junction bases left unmatched: 10. This CDR3 has 15 residues. The CDR3 here is CASSPWTGSGEKLFF. The CDR3 nucleotides are TGTGCCAGCAGCCCCTGGACAGGATCGGGTGAAAAACTGTTTTTT.

The rearrangement joins TRBV3-1 (or the pseudogene TRBV3-2) to TRBJ2-1; maybe TRBD2 (6 bases). Germline V gene data show CDR1 as LGHDT and CDR2 as YNNKEL (reference sequence). The CDR3 runs to 16 residues. V was pared by 3 bases and J by 2 bases, with 14 bases between. The DNA for the CDR3 is TGTGCCAGCAGCCAGGAAAGGACGGGAGCCTACAATGAGCAGTTCTTC. It specifies CASSQERTGAYNEQFF.

The gene calls are TRBV4-1 and TRBJ1-2, with D uncertain. Germline lookup yields CDR1 MGHRA and CDR2 YSYEKL. Trimming stripped 0 bases from V and 8 bases from J, with 19 bases between. CDR3 length: 16 amino acids. CDR3 residues: CASSQDVTYRARGYTF. Here the CDR3 DNA reads TGCGCCAGCAGCCAAGACGTAACTTATCGAGCGCGGGGCTACACCTTC.

The rearrangement uses TRBV28 and TRBJ2-2, with 8 bases aligning to TRBD1. There are 15 residues in the CDR3. Germline V CDR1 and CDR2: MDHEN, SYDVKM. The junction had 10 bases not matched to a gene; V was cut back by 7 bases and J by 6 bases. The CDR3 reads CASKQGGRRAGELFF. For the CDR3, the DNA is TGTGCCAGCAAACAGGGGGGCAGGCGCGCCGGGGAGCTGTTTTTT. The entire variable domain, with the rest obtained from reference TRBV28 and TRBJ2-2, is as follows: DVKVTQSSRYLVKRTGEKVFLECVQDMDHENMFWYRQDPGLGLRLIYFSYDVKMKEKGDIPEGYSVSREKKERFSLILESASTNQTSMYLCASKQGGRRAGELFFGEGSRLTVL.

The chain couples TRBV30 to TRBJ2-6; no clear D gene. The CDR3 totals 16 residues. Trimming left V 0 bases short and J 0 bases short, with 9 bases between. Germline V CDR1 and CDR2: GTSNPN, SVGIG (reference sequence). DNA of the CDR3: TGTGCCTGGAGTGTCGGCAGGTTCTCTGGGGCCAACGTCCTGACTTTC. Encoded protein: CAWSVGRFSGANVLTF.

The chain joins TRBV5-1 to TRBJ1-6; TRBD1 matches at 9 bases. Per the germline V gene, CDR1 is SGHRS and CDR2 is YFSETQ. This CDR3 spans 14 amino acids. Germline trimming cut 4 bases from V and 7 bases from J; bases unmatched to any gene: 3. For the CDR3, the DNA is TGCGCCAGCAGCCCACAGGGGGCAAATTCACCCCTCCACTTT. It specifies CASSPQGANSPLHF.

The V gene is TRBV24-1, the J gene TRBJ2-1, with 11 bases lining up with TRBD2. This CDR3 spans 15 amino acids. With 5 bases clipped from V and 8 bases from J, the junction kept 7 bases outside the gene matches. Germline V gives CDR1 KGHDR, CDR2 SFDVKD. The CDR3 reads CATSAPTSGSDEQFF. The CDR3 nucleotides are TGTGCCACCAGTGCGCCAACTAGCGGGAGCGATGAGCAGTTCTTC.

This clone was counted between two and nine times. J is TRBJ1-2 and V is TRBV3-1 (or the pseudogene TRBV3-2); maybe TRBD1 (6 bases). V lost 4 bases, J lost 0 bases, and 18 bases lay in between. Per the germline V gene, CDR1 is LGHDT and CDR2 is YNNKEL (reference sequence). The CDR3 covers 17 residues. The chain's CDR3 is CASSPRTVGSPNYGYTF. The DNA for the CDR3 is TGTGCCAGCAGCCCTCGGACAGTAGGGTCCCCTAACTATGGCTACACCTTC.

The rearrangement joins TRBV7-2 to TRBJ2-7; D gene unclear. The CDR3 has 14 residues. Germline V CDR1 and CDR2: SGHTA, FQGNSA. V was shortened by 5 bases and J by 2 bases, with 13 bases between the two germline ends. The CDR3 nucleotides are TGTGCCAGCAGCACTAACACATTAACCTACGAGCAGTACTTC. Its translation: CASSTNTLTYEQYF.

The chain uses TRBV4-2 and TRBJ2-3; TRBD2 matches at 7 bases. CDR3 length: 17 residues. Trimming took 0 bases from V and 5 from J; bases not matched to a gene: 11. The germline gives CDR1 LGHNA, CDR2 YNFKEQ. The CDR3 DNA reads as TGTGCCAGCAGCCAAGAGTCGGGTGGGAGGGCATTAGATACGCAGTATTTT. It specifies CASSQESGGRALDTQYF.

The chain is built from TRBV3-1 (or the pseudogene TRBV3-2) and TRBJ2-2; 12 positions agree with TRBD1. CDR3 length: 18 residues. CDR1 LGHDT and CDR2 YNNKEL come from the germline V gene (reference sequence). The trim removed 5 bases at V and 2 bases at J, leaving 9 bases unmatched. The CDR3 spells CASSLSGTGGANTGELFF. The DNA of the CDR3 is TGTGCCAGCAGCTTAAGTGGGACAGGGGGCGCAAACACCGGGGAGCTGTTTTTT.

The CDR3 reads CASTKGDSPPEKLFF. The CDR3 DNA reads TGTGCCAGTACCAAAGGCGACAGCCCTCCCGAAAAACTGTTTTTT. The chain combines TRBV19 with TRBJ1-4; TRBD1 might be the D (5 bases). The CDR3 contains 15 residues. From germline, CDR1 is LNHDA and CDR2 SQIVND (reference sequence). V lost 7 bases and J lost 8, with 20 bases in between.

The chain joins TRBV7-2 to TRBJ2-1, with 7 bases fitting TRBD1. Germline CDR1 SGHTA, CDR2 FQGNSA. This CDR3 spans 13 amino acids. Trimming removed 5 bases from V and 6 bases from J; junction bases left unmatched: 4. Here the CDR3 reads CASSRGQPNEQFF. The CDR3 region has the DNA TGTGCCAGCAGCCGGGGACAGCCCAATGAGCAGTTCTTC.